Below, 26 T cell receptor beta chains from the same sample are listed, as sequenced in a study of post-analysis software for immune sequencing data. General observations from the study: About five TRBV segments, including TRBV5-6, TRBV5-1 and TRBV20-1, were more frequent in patients than controls.

Every TCR beta cDNA library bore unique molecular identifiers. TCRdb re-derived calls from the PCR reads in MiXCR, one entry per CDR3 protein. The sample includes about 620,000 distinct CDR3 sequences, roughly 40% of them seen just once. The antigens of these receptors remain unknown. The sequencing input was blood. The receptors were gathered from a girl between 5 and 17 years old with multiple sclerosis.

This clonotype was counted a few times. The chain combines TRBV5-1 with TRBJ1-4; no definite D call. The germline CDR1 and CDR2 sequences are SGHRS and YFSETQ. CDR3 length equals 14 residues. Trimming pared 0 bases from V and 0 bases from J, leaving 3 bases between. CDR3 in DNA: TGCGCCAGCAGCTTGGTTGCAACTAATGAAAAACTGTTTTTT. Its translation: CASSLVATNEKLFF.

This clonotype was seen a handful of times. The chain links TRBV20-1 to TRBJ2-7, with D possibly being TRBD2 (6 bases). This CDR3 is 15 amino acids long. Germline V CDR1 and CDR2: DFQATT, SNEGSKA (reference sequence). Trimming removed 1 base at V and 1 base at J, with 14 bases between. The CDR3, as DNA: TGCAGTGCTAGAGGGGGGTCGGGAGAATCCTACGAGCAGTACTTC. It is translated as CSARGGSGESYEQYF.

The rearrangement links TRBV4-2 to TRBJ2-1; D ambiguous. In germline, CDR1 is LGHNA, CDR2 YNFKEQ. Between the trimmed V and J ends, which lost 0 bases and 0 bases, there was a span of 12 bases. CDR3 length: 17 residues. The CDR3 DNA reads as TGTGCCAGCAGCCAAGATGATGACACGGGCTCCTACAATGAGCAGTTCTTC. It is translated as CASSQDDDTGSYNEQFF.

This clonotype was seen only once. No conserved phenylalanine or tryptophan ends this CDR3, so it is likely a read error. This chain uses TRBV20-1 with TRBJ2-5, with D perhaps assigned TRBD1 or TRBD2 (6 bases each). V dropped 0 bases and J dropped 2 bases, with 10 bases sitting between them. Per the germline V gene, CDR1 is DFQATT and CDR2 is SNEGSKA (reference sequence). The CDR3 sequence is 14 residues long. The CDR3 nucleotides are TGCAGTGCTAGAGACGGGGGCCGGCAAGAGACCCAGTACTGC. This sequence encodes CSARDGGRQETQYC.

In this sample, this clonotype turned up a few times. The chain is built from TRBV7-2 and TRBJ2-3; the match to TRBD1 covers 7 bases. This CDR3 comprises 15 residues. V shed 1 base, J shed 4 bases, and the junction held 5 bases outside the gene matches. Germline values: CDR1 SGHTA, CDR2 FQGNSA. The CDR3 spells CASSLEGAKADTQYF. The CDR3 DNA sequence: TGTGCCAGCAGCTTAGAGGGGGCGAAGGCAGATACGCAGTATTTT. Together with reference TRBV7-2 and TRBJ2-3, the CDR3 gives the full variable domain: GAGVSQSPSNKVTEKGKDVELRCDPISGHTALYWYRQSLGQGLEFLIYFQGNSAPDKSGLPSDRFSAERTGGSVSTLTIQRTQQEDSAVYLCASSLEGAKADTQYFGPGTRLTVL.

The chain recombines TRBV12-3 or TRBV12-4 with TRBJ2-1; 12 positions match TRBD2. The junction had 10 bases not matched to a gene; V was cut back by 6 bases and J by 10 bases. This CDR3 has 15 amino acids. Here the CDR3 reads CASSDRLAGAYEQFF. In nucleotides, the CDR3 is TGTGCCAGCAGCGACAGACTAGCGGGAGCCTACGAGCAGTTCTTC.

V usage is TRBV5-6 and J usage is TRBJ2-3; 9 bases map to TRBD1. This CDR3 comprises 16 residues. Germline CDR1 reads SGHDT; CDR2 reads YYEEEE. J was trimmed by 4 bases and V by 1 base; bases with no gene match: 7. The CDR3 DNA follows: TGTGCCAGCAGCTTGCTCAAATGGACAGGGGCAGATACGCAGTATTTT. Translation: CASSLLKWTGADTQYF.

V and J are TRBV7-3 and TRBJ2-1; TRBD1 matches at 7 bases. V was clipped by 4 bases and J by 3 bases; unmatched bases: 6. The CDR3 is 15 residues long. The germline gives CDR1 SGHTA, CDR2 FQGTGA. CDR3: CASSSSRDSYNEQFF. The CDR3 DNA is TGTGCCAGCAGCTCATCCCGGGACAGCTACAATGAGCAGTTCTTC.

This clonotype was counted a single time. The chain couples TRBV5-5 to TRBJ2-3; D may be TRBD2 (5 bases). V was trimmed by 0 bases and J by 8 bases, leaving 7 bases between them. The V gene's germline CDR1 is SGHKS and CDR2 YYEKEE (reference sequence). The CDR3 extends over 12 amino acids. CDR3 protein: CASSLERSTQYF. CDR3 bases: TGTGCCAGCAGCTTGGAGCGGAGTACGCAGTATTTT.

This clonotype was seen more than once but under ten times. The V and J genes are TRBV12-3 or TRBV12-4 and TRBJ1-1; the D gene is possibly TRBD1 (5 bases). V lost 7 bases to trimming and J lost 0 bases, with 15 bases between them. This CDR3 spans 15 amino acids. In DNA form, the CDR3 reads TGTGCCAGCAACCAAGGAGGGGCTATGAACACTGAAGCTTTCTTT. Protein product: CASNQGGAMNTEAFF.

This clonotype was counted between two and nine times. One junction end disagrees with the germline gene, perhaps due to a read error. The V and J genes are TRBV7-9 and TRBJ2-5; D may be TRBD1 (5 bases). Near its end, the DNA agrees better with TRBJ2-7, so the J call may be wrong. CDR1 SEHNR and CDR2 FQNEAQ come from the germline V gene (reference sequence). The CDR3 totals 12 residues. This CDR3 reads CAGSLGDYEQYF. As DNA, the CDR3 is TGTGCCGGCAGCTTAGGGGACTACGAGCAGTACTTC.

The J gene is TRBJ2-7, the V gene TRBV28; 7 positions match TRBD1. The length of the CDR3 is 14 residues. Per the germline V gene, CDR1 is MDHEN and CDR2 is SYDVKM. V was pared by 8 bases and J by 0 bases, with 7 bases of the junction left unmatched. The CDR3 DNA reads TGTGCCAGCCACACAGGGGTTGGCTCCTACGAGCAGTACTTC. Its protein is CASHTGVGSYEQYF.

The chain carries TRBV10-3 and TRBJ2-1, with no clear D. In germline, CDR1 is ENHRY, CDR2 SYGVKD. The CDR3 is 11 amino acids. Trimming took 10 bases from V and 10 from J, leaving 14 bases between them. The CDR3 DNA is TGTGCCACCAGGCTGGGTCAGGAGCAGTTCTTC. This translates into CATRLGQEQFF.

This chain links TRBV12-3 or TRBV12-4 with TRBJ1-5, with TRBD1 as a possible D gene (5 bases). V lost 3 bases to trimming and J lost 2 bases, with 11 bases between them. CDR3 length: 15 residues. CDR3 nucleotide sequence: TGTGCCAGCAGTTTTTCATCGACAGGCAATCAGCCCCAGCATTTT. This encodes CASSFSSTGNQPQHF.

This chain joins TRBV6-6 and TRBJ2-7; a possible D gene is TRBD2 (6 bases). The CDR3 consists of 13 residues. Trimming took off 8 bases at V and 2 bases at J, with 13 bases between the two ends. CDR1 and CDR2 (germline): MNHNY, SVGAGI (reference sequence). This chain's CDR3 is CASGNSGPYEQYF. The CDR3 DNA reads as TGTGCCAGCGGGAATAGCGGACCCTACGAGCAGTACTTC.

This clonotype was detected a few times. This chain uses TRBV13 with TRBJ2-5; D not certain. V shed 5 bases and J shed 2 bases, with 6 bases lying between them. CDR3 size: 12 residues. Per the germline V gene, CDR1 is PRHDT and CDR2 is FYEKMQ (reference sequence). CDR3 amino acids: CASSQQQETQYF. DNA for the CDR3: TGTGCCAGCAGCCAGCAGCAAGAGACCCAGTACTTC.

Ten or more counts support this clonotype. The chain recombines TRBV20-1 with TRBJ2-7; 13 bases map to TRBD2. Germline assignment: CDR1 DFQATT and CDR2 SNEGSKA (reference sequence). The trim removed 5 bases at V and 6 bases at J, leaving 10 bases unmatched. CDR3 length: 15 amino acids. CDR3: CSAPAGTSGKGEQYF. The DNA of the CDR3 is TGCAGTGCTCCAGCCGGGACTAGCGGGAAGGGCGAGCAGTACTTC.

This clonotype was recorded a few times. Here the CDR3 reads CSAPAPDIRGLEQYF. The CDR3 region has the DNA TGCAGTGCTCCTGCTCCGGACATTAGGGGGCTCGAGCAGTACTTC. The chain uses TRBV20-1 and TRBJ2-7, with 7 bases that match TRBD1. The CDR3 extends over 15 amino acids. Germline CDR1 reads DFQATT; CDR2 reads SNEGSKA (reference sequence). V shed 5 bases and J 6 bases; nucleotides not matched to a gene: 16.

The rearrangement uses TRBV7-3 and TRBJ1-2; D not certain. The CDR3 length is 15 residues. Trimming shortened V by 0 bases and J by 4 bases, and 12 bases separated the two germline ends. CDR1 is SGHTA, CDR2 FQGTGA, per germline. The CDR3 protein is CASSLTGGSPYGYTF. CDR3 nucleotides: TGTGCCAGCAGCTTAACAGGTGGCAGCCCCTATGGCTACACCTTC.

This clonotype was seen just once. The V call is TRBV7-9, the J call TRBJ2-7; D is ambiguous. The germline V gene encodes CDR1 SEHNR and CDR2 FQNEAQ (reference sequence). This CDR3 is built from 14 residues. Trimming took 4 bases from V and 1 from J, leaving 11 bases between them. CDR3 coding DNA: TGTGCCAGCAGCTCCCACGGCGTTTCCTACGAGCAGTACTTC. The encoded protein is CASSSHGVSYEQYF.

This rearrangement joins TRBV11-3 to TRBJ2-1, with D perhaps being TRBD1 or TRBD2 (5 bases each). The assigned J gene may be wrong: the sequence end matches TRBJ2-7 better. The CDR3 is 15 amino acids. CDR1 is SGHNT, CDR2 YENEEA, per germline. The CDR3 nucleotides are TGTGCCAGCAGCTTAGGTTCCGGGACGTACAATGAGCAGTACTTC. Protein product: CASSLGSGTYNEQYF.

The V call is TRBV12-3 or TRBV12-4, the J call TRBJ2-1; D remains ambiguous. Trimming stripped 5 bases from V and 5 bases from J, with 10 bases between. The CDR3 loop spans 13 amino acids. In DNA form, the CDR3 reads TGTGCCAGCAGTCTCAGGTCCCACAATGAGCAGTTCTTC. Translated: CASSLRSHNEQFF.

This clonotype was observed a few times. V is TRBV10-3 and J is TRBJ2-3, with 9 bases identical to TRBD1. The V segment lost 5 bases and the J segment 5 bases; nucleotides outside the gene matches: 8. From germline, CDR1 is ENHRY and CDR2 SYGVKD. This CDR3 comprises 15 residues. The chain's CDR3 is CAISTRTGAKDTQYF. The DNA of the CDR3 is TGTGCCATCAGTACACGGACAGGGGCGAAAGATACGCAGTATTTT.

V gene TRBV5-1 combines with J gene TRBJ2-1, with a weak D call TRBD2 (5 bases). Germline V gene sequence: CDR1 SGHRS, CDR2 YFSETQ. There are 13 residues in the CDR3. V was shortened by 7 bases and J by 5 bases, with 13 bases between the two germline ends. The CDR3 DNA follows: TGCGCCAGCGTGAGCGGAGCCCACAATGAGCAGTTCTTC. It encodes CASVSGAHNEQFF.

This clonotype was observed a few times. CDR3 protein: CASGPGGAGDEQFF. Written as DNA, the CDR3 is TGCGCCAGCGGACCCGGGGGGGCTGGGGATGAGCAGTTCTTC. The chain couples TRBV5-1 to TRBJ2-1; 8 bases are a match to TRBD2. CDR1 and CDR2 (germline): SGHRS, YFSETQ. The CDR3 sequence is 14 residues long. Trimming took 7 bases from V and 8 from J; bases not matched to a gene: 11.

This clonotype is a singleton in its sample. The chain joins TRBV5-1 to TRBJ2-7; no clear D. V lost 0 bases to trimming and J lost 1 base, with 8 bases between them. Per the germline V gene, CDR1 is SGHRS and CDR2 is YFSETQ. The CDR3 length is 14 residues. The CDR3 reads CASSLAAASYEQYF. Written as DNA, the CDR3 is TGCGCCAGCAGCTTGGCGGCCGCGTCCTACGAGCAGTACTTC.